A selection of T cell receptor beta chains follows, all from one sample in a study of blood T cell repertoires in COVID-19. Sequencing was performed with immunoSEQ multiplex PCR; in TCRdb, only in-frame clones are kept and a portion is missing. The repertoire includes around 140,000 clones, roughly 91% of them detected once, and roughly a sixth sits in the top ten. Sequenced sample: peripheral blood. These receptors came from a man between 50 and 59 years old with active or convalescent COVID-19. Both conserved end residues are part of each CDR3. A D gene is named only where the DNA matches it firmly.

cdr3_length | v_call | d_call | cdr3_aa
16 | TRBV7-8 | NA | CASSYNRENSGNTIYF
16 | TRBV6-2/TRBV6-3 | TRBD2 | CASSPPAGGGTDTQYF
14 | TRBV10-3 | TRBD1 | CAISRDRVAETQYF
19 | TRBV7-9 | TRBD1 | CASSLAPRDSRNDTGELFF
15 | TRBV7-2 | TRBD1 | CASTPGGRLREKLFF
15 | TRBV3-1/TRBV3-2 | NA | CASSQAKVRGTEAFF
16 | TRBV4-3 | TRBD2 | CASSQDASGVTDTQYF
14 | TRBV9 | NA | CASSVVFSSNEQFF
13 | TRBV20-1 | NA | CSASPGGWGEQYF
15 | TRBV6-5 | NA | CASTPTGSSAREQFF
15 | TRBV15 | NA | CATSREEGGPETQYF
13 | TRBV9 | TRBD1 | CASSVDRGDTQYF
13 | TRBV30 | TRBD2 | CAWKGGDSETQYF
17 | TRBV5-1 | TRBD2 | CASSLVTSGRAGETQYF
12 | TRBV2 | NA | CASSEGGIEQYF
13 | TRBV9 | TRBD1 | CASDRGDNSPLHF
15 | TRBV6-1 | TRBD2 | CASSDRDYLSDTQYF
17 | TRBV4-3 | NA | CASSQDLPVKSLYGYTF
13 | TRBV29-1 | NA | CSVLAATNEKLFF
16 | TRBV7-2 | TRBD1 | CASSNTGTGHTGELFF
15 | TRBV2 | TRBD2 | CASSVERGGYNEQFF
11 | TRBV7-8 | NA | CASSSLDEQYF
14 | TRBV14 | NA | CASSQETRVNEQYF
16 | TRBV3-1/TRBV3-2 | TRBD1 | CASSLTGTVNTDTQYF
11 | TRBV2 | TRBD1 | CASSQDRAAFF
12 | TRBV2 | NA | CASSEVRDSRFF
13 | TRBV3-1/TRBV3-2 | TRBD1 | CASSPGQYYGYTF
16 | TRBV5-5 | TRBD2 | CASSLVAGGNTGELFF
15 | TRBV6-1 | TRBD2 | CASSELRGAGNEQFF